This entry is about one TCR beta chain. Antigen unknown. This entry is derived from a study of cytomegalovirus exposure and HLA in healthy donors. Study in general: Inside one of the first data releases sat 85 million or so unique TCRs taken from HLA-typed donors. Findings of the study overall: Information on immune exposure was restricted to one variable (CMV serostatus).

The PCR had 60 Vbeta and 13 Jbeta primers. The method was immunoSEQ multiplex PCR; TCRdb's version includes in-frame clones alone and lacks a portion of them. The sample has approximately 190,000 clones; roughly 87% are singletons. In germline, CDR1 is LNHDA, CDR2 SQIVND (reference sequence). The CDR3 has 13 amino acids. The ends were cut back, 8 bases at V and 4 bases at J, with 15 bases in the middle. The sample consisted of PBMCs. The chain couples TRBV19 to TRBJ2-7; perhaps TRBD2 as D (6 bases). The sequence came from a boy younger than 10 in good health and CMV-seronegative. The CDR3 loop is CASSTSSGYEQYF. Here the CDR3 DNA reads TGTGCCAGTTCGACTAGTTCGGGTTACGAGCAGTACTTC.